A single sample is the source of the 3 T cell receptor beta chains below, sequenced in a study of T cell changes during pregnancy in multiple sclerosis. Using immunoSEQ multiplex PCR, the repertoire was profiled, and TCRdb retains in-frame clones only, with some absent. The sample lists some 70,000 clones, roughly nine tenths occurring once. This sample comprised peripheral blood, obtained after pregnancy. These receptors were obtained from a female donor in good health, enrolled as a control in a pregnancy study.

This sequence joins TRBV5-1 and TRBJ2-1, with 13 bases aligning to TRBD2. The CDR3 is 16 residues long. Germline lookup yields CDR1 SGHRS and CDR2 YFSETQ. V was clipped by 4 bases and J by 5 bases; unmatched bases: 6. The CDR3 here is CASSPRTSGGNNEQFF. DNA of the CDR3: TGCGCCAGCAGCCCCCGGACTAGCGGGGGAAACAATGAGCAGTTCTTC. The full variable domain, its missing parts supplied by reference TRBV5-1 and TRBJ2-1, is KAGVTQTPRYLIKTRGQQVTLSCSPISGHRSVSWYQQTPGQGLQFLFEYFSETQRNKGNFPGRFSGRQFSNSRSEMNVSTLELGDSALYLCASSPRTSGGNNEQFFGPGTRLTVL.

In this sample, this clone turned up once. At the DNA level, this CDR3 is encoded by other sequences in the same sample as well. CDR3 region: CAWSVRGTGELFF. The CDR3 bases are TGTGCCTGGAGTGTACGGGGCACCGGGGAGCTGTTTTTT. The genes are TRBV30 and TRBJ2-2, with D perhaps TRBD2 (5 bases). This CDR3 spans 13 amino acids. The germline V gene has CDR1 GTSNPN and CDR2 SVGIG (reference sequence). The V end lost 0 bases, the J end lost 4 bases, and 6 bases lay between the germline ends.

In this sample, this clone turned up once. The chain links TRBV5-1 to TRBJ2-2; 8 bases fit TRBD1. The V gene end was trimmed by 4 bases and the J gene end by 4 bases; junction bases not matched to a gene: 6. The V gene's germline CDR1 is SGHRS and CDR2 YFSETQ. This CDR3 region has 15 residues. CDR3 amino acids: CASSIQGVGTGELFF. CDR3 sequence (DNA): TGCGCCAGCAGCATACAGGGGGTTGGCACCGGGGAGCTGTTTTTT.